This TCR beta chain is from a study of graft-versus-host responses after intestinal transplantation listed by TCRdb under 2021. A note on the overall study: The transplants that recipients got were multivisceral, liver-intestinal, or isolated intestinal. Anti-thymocyte globulin induction was given to all recipients, followed by maintenance tacrolimus and steroids for two to four years. After intestinal transplantation, graft-versus-host and host-versus-graft alloreactive T cell clones in the graft, circulation and bone marrow were tracked using bulk TCR-beta CDR3 sequencing. To identify alloreactive clones, pre-transplant mixed lymphocyte reaction products were sequenced and then compared with unstimulated pre-transplant donor and recipient T cells. A cohort of 24 intestinal transplant recipients, including one retransplant, was enrolled, and a few patients lacking pretransplant specimens were excluded. A peak of at least 4% donor T cells among recipient peripheral blood mononuclear cells was the definition used for donor T cell macrochimerism. Rather than going through the commercial service, samples from a few later patients were sequenced in-house on an Illumina MiSeq and processed with MiXCR.

This specimen's time point label, per the study, means: cells obtained before transplantation from donor or recipient. CD3+CD4+ and CD3+CD8+ populations were FACS-sorted from unstimulated pre-transplant donor and recipient cells taken from spleen or lymph nodes. Library preparation was by the immunoSEQ multiplex PCR assay. For most patients, genomic DNA was isolated with the Qiagen DNeasy Blood and Tissue Kit and shipped frozen to Adaptive Biotechnologies for TCR sequencing. Adaptive Biotechnologies carried out high-throughput TCR-beta CDR3 sequencing of genomic DNA for most patients. In the authors' own workflow: Adaptive's ImmunoSEQ software was the source of the TCR sequencing data for about 18 patients, while three other patients were processed with MiXCR and VDJtools. To correct CD4 versus CD8 sorting errors, sequences present in both subsets at a frequency ratio below 5:1 were removed. CDR3 nucleotide sequences shared between donor and recipient were removed because the origin of such sequences could not be assigned. At least 2-fold expansion over unstimulated cells and a minimum CFSE-low frequency of 0.002% (template counts) or 0.001% (read counts) were required for clones to be classified as alloreactive. Clones detected in sequenced pre-transplant spleen, lymph node, or MLR CFSE-low populations of the donor or recipient were defined as mappable. Cumulative frequency of alloreactive clones was calculated as a percentage of all sequences weighted by copy number. Drawn from immuneACCESS, this table holds only the in-frame rearrangements with V and J called that TCRdb kept. Clones are partly lost; checked studies trace under half to an unresolved V gene and leave the rest unexplained. V, J and clone size were drawn from that table, and D and trimming were deduced from the DNA. Counted in this sample were around 49,000 clones; around 90% of them appeared once. 0.5% to 0.8% of the sample belongs to the ten largest clones.

Study-wide findings and limitations: GvH clones were detected in recipient bone marrow, and some of these GvH clones were observed earlier in ileal mucosa or blood, consistent with an intestinal mucosal origin. In the allografts of patients with donor T cell macrochimerism, GvH to HvG T cell clonal ratios were high. Early after transplant, declines in HvG clones were associated with peak levels of circulating GvH clones. Conclusions were limited by the relatively low number and heterogeneity of intestinal transplant patients.

CDR3 length: 16 amino acids, cysteine to phenylalanine. The kept DNA is CDR3 alone, 48 bases in frame from the first base. CDR1 and CDR2 are read off the germline V gene as MDHEN and SYDVKM. The junction shows trimming of 6 bases on V and 0 bases on J, plus 15 bases between the germline ends. This clone was observed a few times. It lacks a known antigen. No qualities accompany the bases; no much larger clone lies one base away. The sequence joins TRBV28 to TRBJ1-5; a weak D assignment points to TRBD1 (5 bases agree). The TCR sequence derives from a human donor who was the organ donor for an intestinal transplant. The material sequenced was unstimulated CD4+ T cells sorted from spleen or lymph node cells, taken before transplant. For the CDR3, the sequence is CASSWGAADSNQPQHF. Here is the DNA: TGTGCCAGCAGCTGGGGCGCAGCCGATAGCAATCAGCCCCAGCATTTT.